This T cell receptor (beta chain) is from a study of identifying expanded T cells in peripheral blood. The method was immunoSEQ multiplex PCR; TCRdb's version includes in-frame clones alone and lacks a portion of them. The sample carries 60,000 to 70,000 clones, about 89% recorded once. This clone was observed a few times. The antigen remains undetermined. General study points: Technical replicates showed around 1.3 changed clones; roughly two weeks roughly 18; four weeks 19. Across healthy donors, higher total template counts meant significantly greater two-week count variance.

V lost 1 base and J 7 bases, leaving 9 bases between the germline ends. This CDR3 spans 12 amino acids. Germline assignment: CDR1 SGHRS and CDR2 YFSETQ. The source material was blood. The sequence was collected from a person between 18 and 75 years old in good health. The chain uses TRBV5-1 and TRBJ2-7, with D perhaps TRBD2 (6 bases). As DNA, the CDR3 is TGCGCCAGCAGCTTGTCGGGGGAAGAGCAGTACTTC. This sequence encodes CASSLSGEEQYF.